Following are 18 T cell receptor beta chains from one sample sequenced in a study of human T cells and chemical hapten exposure. Time point: patch test 3, about 24 weeks after DPC sensitization. Treatment noted: therapeutic diphenylcyclopropenone sensitization with weekly scalp DPC. TCRdb re-called the RACE reads through MiXCR, storing one row per CDR3 protein. The profile shows some 71,000 distinct CDR3 sequences, 11% of them singletons. This specimen was whole blood, taken in connection with sensitization to the hapten diphenylcyclopropenone (DPC). The receptors stem from a woman aged 45-60 years with alopecia areata. Some clones in this sample may be carry-over from other donors' samples.

This clonotype was observed at least ten times. Compared with germline, one end of the junction differs, possibly owing to a read error. The CDR3 DNA is TGTGCCAGCAGCCGGACTAGCGCTTTCCGCTGGTCGAAAACCGGGGAGCTGTTTTTT. Its translation is CASSRTSAFRWSKTGELFF. The chain couples TRBV3-1 to TRBJ2-2, with TRBD2 matching 9 bases. The CDR3 covers 19 residues. Looked up from germline, CDR1 is LGHDT and CDR2 is YNNKEL (reference sequence).

This clonotype appeared a few times. The rearrangement joins TRBV6-6 to TRBJ1-2; D remains ambiguous. Between the trimmed V and J ends, which lost 6 bases and 1 base, there was a span of 12 bases. The CDR3 has 14 residues. Germline V CDR1 and CDR2: MNHNY, SVGAGI (reference sequence). The CDR3 reads CASSLPSGNYGYTF. CDR3 DNA sequence: TGTGCCAGCAGCCTCCCCTCTGGTAACTATGGCTACACCTTC.

This clonotype was seen repeatedly, ten times or more. This rearrangement joins TRBV7-9 to TRBJ1-2; D perhaps matches TRBD1 (5 bases). V was trimmed by 5 bases and J by 4 bases, leaving 11 bases between them. Germline V gene data show CDR1 as SEHNR and CDR2 as FQNEAQ (reference sequence). This CDR3 has 13 residues. CDR3: CASSQTVSYGYTF. The CDR3 DNA reads as TGTGCCAGCAGCCAGACAGTGTCCTATGGCTACACCTTC.

This chain links TRBV7-2 with TRBJ2-7; no firm D call. The CDR3 runs 15 residues. Per germline, CDR1 SGHTA and CDR2 FQGNSA. V dropped 2 bases and J dropped 4 bases, with 15 bases sitting between them. As DNA, the CDR3 is TGTGCCAGCAGCTTACGGCCCAGAAAGACATACGAGCAGTACTTC. It yields the protein CASSLRPRKTYEQYF. The full variable domain, with the rest looked up from reference TRBV7-2 and TRBJ2-7, is GAGVSQSPSNKVTEKGKDVELRCDPISGHTALYWYRQSLGQGLEFLIYFQGNSAPDKSGLPSDRFSAERTGGSVSTLTIQRTQQEDSAVYLCASSLRPRKTYEQYFGPGTRLTVT.

This clonotype was counted at least ten times. The J gene is TRBJ2-2, the V gene TRBV28; D perhaps matches TRBD1 (5 bases). The CDR3 consists of 15 residues. The V end lost 2 bases, the J end lost 7 bases, and 14 bases lay between the germline ends. Germline-derived CDR1 and CDR2 are MDHEN and SYDVKM. The CDR3 DNA is TGTGCCAGCAGTTTAGCATTCAGGGAAAGCGGGGAGCTGTTTTTT. It encodes CASSLAFRESGELFF.

There are many counts of this clonotype. V and J are TRBV20-1 and TRBJ1-1; 9 bases line up with TRBD1. The CDR3 is 16 amino acids. The germline V gene has CDR1 DFQATT and CDR2 SNEGSKA (reference sequence). The V gene end was trimmed by 0 bases and the J gene end by 1 base; junction bases not matched to a gene: 6. The CDR3 DNA reads as TGCAGTGCTAGAGATCCGAGGACAGGGGCGAACACTGAAGCTTTCTTT. Amino acids: CSARDPRTGANTEAFF.

This clonotype has only a few counts. V is TRBV4-1 and J is TRBJ2-1; the D is unclear. The CDR3 length is 16 residues. CDR1 MGHRA and CDR2 YSYEKL come from the germline V gene. Trimming stripped 0 bases from V and 8 bases from J, with 17 bases between. The CDR3 is CASSQEARTLLYEQFF. CDR3 bases: TGCGCCAGCAGCCAAGAAGCGCGGACCCTGTTGTATGAGCAGTTCTTC.

This clonotype was counted between two and nine times. The chain carries TRBV9 and TRBJ1-4; 10 bases are a match to TRBD1. CDR1 is SGDLS, CDR2 YYNGEE, per germline. This CDR3 region has 16 residues. The J segment lost 8 bases and the V segment lost 6 bases, leaving 13 bases of the junction unmatched. CDR3 sequence reads: CASNRGTGAGDEKLFF. The CDR3 coding sequence is TGTGCCAGCAACCGCGGGACAGGGGCCGGCGACGAAAAACTGTTTTTT.

The chain has TRBV7-9 and TRBJ1-2; D is ambiguous. The V and J ends lost 3 bases and 6 bases respectively, with 14 bases between them. The CDR3 spans 14 residues. CDR1 and CDR2 from the germline V gene are SEHNR and FQNEAQ (reference sequence). CDR3 sequence: CASSFGSSKDGYTF. DNA of the CDR3: TGTGCCAGCAGCTTCGGCTCCTCCAAGGATGGCTACACCTTC.

This clonotype was recorded many times. V usage is TRBV28 and J usage is TRBJ2-7; TRBD1 matches at 9 bases. This CDR3 has 15 residues. Germline V gene lookup returns CDR1 MDHEN and CDR2 SYDVKM. Losses at the gene ends were 6 bases for V and 3 bases for J; bases not matched to a gene: 9. CDR3 DNA sequence: TGTGCCAGCAGCCCCCCGGGACAGGGCCACTACGAGCAGTACTTC. Its translation is CASSPPGQGHYEQYF. The full variable domain, rest sourced from reference TRBV28 and TRBJ2-7, is DVKVTQSSRYLVKRTGEKVFLECVQDMDHENMFWYRQDPGLGLRLIYFSYDVKMKEKGDIPEGYSVSREKKERFSLILESASTNQTSMYLCASSPPGQGHYEQYFGPGTRLTVT.

The chain is built from TRBV28 and TRBJ2-7; 9 nucleotides match TRBD1. V trimming: 4 bases; J trimming: 6 bases; junction bases outside the gene matches: 7. Germline V gene lookup returns CDR1 MDHEN and CDR2 SYDVKM. The CDR3 sequence is 14 residues long. The CDR3 reads CASSYRGPLGEQYF. CDR3 nucleotide sequence: TGTGCCAGCAGTTACAGGGGGCCCTTGGGCGAGCAGTACTTC.

This clonotype appeared many times. The chain joins TRBV6-4 to TRBJ1-5; D gene unclear. Germline V gives CDR1 MRHNA, CDR2 SNTAGT. Trimming shortened V by 3 bases and J by 4 bases, and 7 bases separated the two germline ends. The CDR3 is made up of 13 amino acids. The CDR3 reads CASSEGTNQPQHF. The CDR3 region has the DNA TGTGCCAGCAGTGAGGGTACGAATCAGCCCCAGCATTTT.

This clonotype was detected only a few times. This chain's CDR3 is CASSLKGANSYEQYF. The CDR3 region has the DNA TGTGCCAGCAGCTTGAAGGGCGCCAACTCCTACGAGCAGTACTTC. V gene TRBV5-4 combines with J gene TRBJ2-7, with D unclear. Germline V CDR1 and CDR2: SGHNT, YYREEE (reference sequence). Trimming cost V 1 base and J 0 bases, with 11 bases left between them. This CDR3 region has 15 residues.

This clonotype has at least ten counts. V usage is TRBV2 and J usage is TRBJ1-5; no clear D. CDR3 length equals 15 residues. CDR1 and CDR2 (germline): SNHLY, FYNNEI. Trimming left V 6 bases short and J 0 bases short, with 12 bases between. The CDR3 DNA reads TGTGCCAGCAGGAGTGAAGGGTCTAGCAATCAGCCCCAGCATTTT. Translating it yields CASRSEGSSNQPQHF. The complete variable domain, with remaining parts taken from reference TRBV2 and TRBJ1-5, reads EPEVTQTPSHQVTQMGQEVILRCVPISNHLYFYWYRQILGQKVEFLVSFYNNEISEKSEIFDDQFSVERPDGSNFTLKIRSTKLEDSAMYFCASRSEGSSNQPQHFGDGTRLSIL.

This clonotype has only a few counts. The chain links TRBV28 to TRBJ2-3; D is ambiguous. CDR1 MDHEN and CDR2 SYDVKM come from the germline V gene. V was pared by 7 bases and J by 2 bases, with 13 bases between. CDR3 size: 14 residues. The CDR3 spells CASTVRRITDTQYF. The CDR3 DNA reads TGTGCCAGCACCGTAAGGCGGATCACAGATACGCAGTATTTT.

This clonotype was seen ten or more times. The V and J genes are TRBV2 and TRBJ1-1; no clear D. The ends were cut back, 8 bases at V and 0 bases at J, with 13 bases in the middle. This CDR3 region has 14 residues. Germline V gene data show CDR1 as SNHLY and CDR2 as FYNNEI. This chain's CDR3 is CASGRAGMNTEAFF. The DNA of the CDR3 is TGTGCCAGCGGGAGGGCAGGAATGAACACTGAAGCTTTCTTT.

This clonotype was observed many times. V usage is TRBV7-2 and J usage is TRBJ2-2; TRBD1 might be the D (5 bases). The length of the CDR3 is 13 residues. Looked up from germline, CDR1 is SGHTA and CDR2 is FQGNSA. V lost 4 bases to trimming and J lost 3 bases, with 6 bases between them. The DNA of the CDR3 is TGTGCCAGCAGCTCAGGGTACACCGGGGAGCTGTTTTTT. Translating it yields CASSSGYTGELFF.

This clonotype was counted ten times or more. The V gene is TRBV11-2, the J gene TRBJ2-7; weak D call: TRBD1 (6 bases). CDR3 length: 14 residues. V was trimmed by 1 base and J by 3 bases, leaving 10 bases between them. Germline assignment: CDR1 SGHAT and CDR2 FQNNGV. The CDR3 spells CASSLVGQYYEQYF. The CDR3 nucleotides are TGTGCCAGCAGCTTAGTCGGACAGTACTACGAGCAGTACTTC.